Reported below is one TCR beta chain. Its matching antigen is unknown. The data are from a study of T cell responses to AZD1222 COVID-19 vaccine. The overall study: Pooling was applied to second doses at about 4 or about 12 weeks.

Using immunoSEQ multiplex PCR, the repertoire was profiled, and TCRdb retains in-frame clones only, with some absent. The sample holds under 110,000 clones; just over 85% are singletons and the top ten take 1.4%. This CDR3 region has 13 residues. Germline values: CDR1 MNHEY, CDR2 SVGAGI. V lost 7 bases and J lost 3, with 10 bases in between. Notes on the study in general: Clonal diversity may have been underestimated, and the donors were mostly white British, with more females than males.

This material consisted of peripheral blood, taken on day 0 of AZD1222 vaccination. The chain is built from TRBV6-5 and TRBJ1-5; no clear D gene. This clonotype was sampled from an adult in good health. CDR3 DNA: TGTGCCAGCATTGTGAGTGCCAATCAGCCCCAGCATTTT. Residues: CASIVSANQPQHF.